A selection of T cell receptor beta chains follows, all from one sample in a study of T cell repertoires in cytomegalovirus infection. TCRdb reprocessed the reads via MiXCR and lists one record per CDR3 protein. The table includes approximately 500,000 distinct CDR3 sequences, roughly a third detected once. These receptors' targets are unknown. The sequenced sample was cultured PBMCs, obtained from culture after CMV antigen stimulation. Receptors originate from a human donor in good health (CMV status not recorded). Some clones in this sample may be carry-over from other donors' samples. Both conserved end residues are trimmed from each CDR3. D genes are given only for firm matches.

CDR3 | J | D | V
ASSFNRGPEAF | TRBJ1-1 | TRBD1 | TRBV6-1
ASKRDRGNEQF | TRBJ2-1 | TRBD1 | TRBV6-8
ASSMYSGTPYEQY | TRBJ2-7 | - | TRBV28
ASSPRTSGILEQF | TRBJ2-1 | TRBD2 | TRBV19
AINRPGTSGPNEQF | TRBJ2-1 | TRBD2 | TRBV10-3
ASSVASAGGYNEQF | TRBJ2-1 | TRBD2 | TRBV9
ASIDRPDRGYT | TRBJ1-2 | - | TRBV6-2/TRBV6-3
ASSPKWRVQPQH | TRBJ1-5 | - | TRBV12-3/TRBV12-4
ASSIVPTGLAGSYEEQF | TRBJ2-1 | TRBD2 | TRBV19
ASSQLTGQSSYNEQF | TRBJ2-1 | - | TRBV4-1
ATSDLLRDNEQF | TRBJ2-1 | - | TRBV24-1
ASSGEDWDIQY | TRBJ2-4 | - | TRBV9
ASSEAVAGVLVGEQF | TRBJ2-1 | TRBD2 | TRBV10-1
ASSLRRDNYEQY | TRBJ2-7 | - | TRBV7-9
AWSDHLANEQF | TRBJ2-1 | - | TRBV30
ASSSTGPNQPQH | TRBJ1-5 | TRBD1 | TRBV12-3/TRBV12-4
ASSQNRGSGEQF | TRBJ2-1 | - | TRBV3-1
ASSYWNIQNTEAF | TRBJ1-1 | - | TRBV6-2/TRBV6-3
ASSYDSHQPQH | TRBJ1-5 | - | TRBV6-5
ASSGSRRDDTQY | TRBJ2-3 | - | TRBV5-1
ASSLVAVNTEAF | TRBJ1-1 | - | TRBV7-2
ASSDIAGRNEQF | TRBJ2-1 | - | TRBV25-1
AQGTIRSYT | TRBJ1-2 | - | TRBV30
ASGLDIPTGGTEAF | TRBJ1-1 | - | TRBV12-5
ASSQDGGATNEKLF | TRBJ1-4 | - | TRBV4-1
ASSPRVGGEAF | TRBJ1-1 | - | TRBV5-1
ASSPRGKPQH | TRBJ1-5 | - | TRBV27
SASGRAYNEQF | TRBJ2-1 | TRBD2 | TRBV20-1
ASSVGRLQPQH | TRBJ1-5 | - | TRBV19
ASSPRISDLNTEAF | TRBJ1-1 | - | TRBV12-3/TRBV12-4
ASSAQGGGTSGYNEQF | TRBJ2-1 | TRBD2 | TRBV7-3
ASRRGGLVTRTGELF | TRBJ2-2 | - | TRBV2
ASSQPRGGNQETQY | TRBJ2-5 | - | TRBV28
ASSWVGGGSGEAF | TRBJ1-1 | - | TRBV7-2
SVDHGIGGEQY | TRBJ2-7 | - | TRBV29-1
ASSLFGDRGRADTQY | TRBJ2-3 | TRBD1 | TRBV7-2
ATSDRLAGGPGNNEQF | TRBJ2-1 | TRBD2 | TRBV24-1
ASSNLLASTDTQY | TRBJ2-3 | - | TRBV19
ASSGQGYT | TRBJ1-2 | - | TRBV6-2/TRBV6-3
SAFKREGLYEQF | TRBJ2-1 | TRBD2 | TRBV20-1
ASRGQDNTGELF | TRBJ2-2 | TRBD1 | TRBV28
ASRSGTRALDTQY | TRBJ2-3 | - | TRBV2
ASSLSPETQY | TRBJ2-5 | - | TRBV7-6
ASSPGLTGVTQY | TRBJ2-3 | TRBD2 | TRBV6-2/TRBV6-3
ASSRPGQGAFGYT | TRBJ1-2 | TRBD1 | TRBV7-2
ASRGDSYEQY | TRBJ2-7 | - | TRBV25-1
ASSQEPRDTEAF | TRBJ1-1 | - | TRBV4-1
ASSRTSGGADTQY | TRBJ2-3 | TRBD2 | TRBV7-2
ASSTGGAYNEQF | TRBJ2-1 | TRBD2 | TRBV27
ASSFSMPYEQY | TRBJ2-7 | - | TRBV28
ASSYSGAGNTGELF | TRBJ2-2 | - | TRBV6-8
ASSPKAGGGRDYEQY | TRBJ2-7 | TRBD2 | TRBV6-1
SVEGFGELF | TRBJ2-2 | - | TRBV29-1
ATSRLAGGHNEQF | TRBJ2-1 | TRBD2 | TRBV15
ASSGASGRNEQF | TRBJ2-1 | TRBD2 | TRBV10-1
ASSYSRRGRANVLT | TRBJ2-6 | - | TRBV6-5
AISESQETQY | TRBJ2-5 | - | TRBV10-3